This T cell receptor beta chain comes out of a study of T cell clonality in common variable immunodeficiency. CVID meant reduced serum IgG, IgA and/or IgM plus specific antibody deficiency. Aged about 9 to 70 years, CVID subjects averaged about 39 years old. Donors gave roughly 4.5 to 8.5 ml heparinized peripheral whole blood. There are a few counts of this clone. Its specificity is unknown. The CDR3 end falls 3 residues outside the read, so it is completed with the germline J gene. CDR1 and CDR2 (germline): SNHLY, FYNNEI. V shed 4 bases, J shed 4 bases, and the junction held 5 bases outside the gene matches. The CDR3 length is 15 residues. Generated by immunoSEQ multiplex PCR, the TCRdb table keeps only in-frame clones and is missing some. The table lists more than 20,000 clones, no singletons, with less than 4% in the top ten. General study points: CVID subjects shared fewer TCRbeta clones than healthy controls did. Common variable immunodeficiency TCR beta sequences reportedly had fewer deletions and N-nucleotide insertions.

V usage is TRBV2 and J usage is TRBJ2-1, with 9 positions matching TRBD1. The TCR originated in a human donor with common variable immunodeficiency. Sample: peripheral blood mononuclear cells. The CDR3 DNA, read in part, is TGTGCCAGCAGTGCACCGGGACAGGGATACAATGAG. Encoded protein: CASSAPGQGYNE. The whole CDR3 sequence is CASSAPGQGYNEQFF.